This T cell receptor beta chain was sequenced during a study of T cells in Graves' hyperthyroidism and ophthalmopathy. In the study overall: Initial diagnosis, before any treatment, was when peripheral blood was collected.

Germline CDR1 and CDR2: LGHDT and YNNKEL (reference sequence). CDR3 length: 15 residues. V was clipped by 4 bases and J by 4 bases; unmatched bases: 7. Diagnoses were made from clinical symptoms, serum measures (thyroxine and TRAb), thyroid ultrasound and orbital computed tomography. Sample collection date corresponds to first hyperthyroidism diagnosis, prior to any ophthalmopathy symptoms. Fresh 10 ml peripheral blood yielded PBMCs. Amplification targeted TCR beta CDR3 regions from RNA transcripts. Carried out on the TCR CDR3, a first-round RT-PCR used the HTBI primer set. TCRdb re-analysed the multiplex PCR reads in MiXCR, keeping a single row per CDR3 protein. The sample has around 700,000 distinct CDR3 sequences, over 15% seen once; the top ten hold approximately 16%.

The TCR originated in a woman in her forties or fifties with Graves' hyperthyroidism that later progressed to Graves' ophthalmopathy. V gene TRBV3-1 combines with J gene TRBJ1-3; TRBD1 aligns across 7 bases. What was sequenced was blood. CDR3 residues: CASSRATGRGNTIYF. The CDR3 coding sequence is TGTGCCAGCAGCCGGGCGACAGGGCGCGGAAACACCATATATTTT.